These 21 T cell receptor beta chains originate from one sample sequenced in a study of blood T cell repertoires in COVID-19. Repertoires were generated with immunoSEQ multiplex PCR, while TCRdb's copy carries only in-frame clones and drops some. The sample has 250,000 to 350,000 clones; about nine tenths are singletons. Specimen: peripheral blood. The source of these receptors is a woman aged 40 to 55 who had recovered from COVID-19.

CDR3: CASSRAPDDMAGDEQFF. The CDR3 DNA reads TGCGCCAGCAGCCGGGCCCCCGACGACATGGCCGGGGATGAGCAGTTCTTC. This chain joins TRBV4-1 and TRBJ2-1; possibly TRBD2 for D (5 bases). Trimming removed 4 bases at V and 8 bases at J, with 24 bases between. CDR1 and CDR2 (germline): MGHRA, YSYEKL. This CDR3 is built from 17 residues.

The chain couples TRBV5-6 to TRBJ1-2, with 7 bases fitting TRBD1. The junction had 8 bases not matched to a gene; V was cut back by 4 bases and J by 8 bases. CDR3 length: 13 amino acids. Germline loops: CDR1 SGHDT, CDR2 YYEEEE. Written as DNA, the CDR3 is TGTGCCAGCAGCCGGACAGGTTCGAGGGGCTACACCTTC. Translation: CASSRTGSRGYTF.

This rearrangement joins TRBV18 to TRBJ1-2, with 7 bases matching TRBD1. The trim removed 3 bases at V and 0 bases at J, leaving 10 bases unmatched. Germline assignment: CDR1 KGHSH and CDR2 LQKENI. The length of the CDR3 is 17 residues. Here the CDR3 DNA reads TGTGCCAGCTCACCTACAGGGGTGCAGGCTGCTAACTATGGCTACACCTTC. Amino acids: CASSPTGVQAANYGYTF.

V and J are TRBV6-6 and TRBJ2-7; 7 bases are a match to TRBD1. This CDR3 is built from 12 residues. The V segment lost 8 bases and the J segment 7 bases; nucleotides outside the gene matches: 8. Germline V gene data show CDR1 as MNHNY and CDR2 as SVGAGI (reference sequence). CDR3 region: CASRRTGGEQYF. In nucleotides, the CDR3 is TGTGCCAGCCGACGGACAGGAGGTGAGCAGTACTTC.

This sequence joins TRBV5-1 and TRBJ2-7, with 12 bases aligning to TRBD2. CDR1 SGHRS and CDR2 YFSETQ come from the germline V gene. This CDR3 has 14 amino acids. The V and J ends lost 0 bases and 8 bases, in that order; junction bases with no gene match: 3. This chain's CDR3 is CASSLGLAGDKQYF. The CDR3 nucleotides read TGCGCCAGCAGCTTGGGACTAGCGGGAGATAAGCAGTACTTC.

V is TRBV24-1 and J is TRBJ2-3; D remains ambiguous. Trimming removed 3 bases at V and 2 bases at J, with 17 bases between. CDR3 length equals 17 residues. The germline gives CDR1 KGHDR, CDR2 SFDVKD. The CDR3 region has the DNA TGTGCCACCAGTGATCCACCTGACTCGCAATCCACAGATACGCAGTATTTT. It encodes CATSDPPDSQSTDTQYF.

The chain links TRBV7-9 to TRBJ2-2; a weak D match, TRBD1 (5 bases). Deletions cut 5 bases from V and 7 bases from J, with 17 bases between. CDR1 is SEHNR and CDR2 is FQNEAQ in the germline V gene (reference sequence). The CDR3 loop spans 15 amino acids. This chain's CDR3 is CASSGQGRPYGELFF. In DNA, the CDR3 is TGTGCCAGCAGCGGCCAGGGCCGACCCTACGGGGAGCTGTTTTTT.

The chain is built from TRBV11-2 and TRBJ2-5, with a weak D call TRBD1 (5 bases). Germline CDR1 SGHAT, CDR2 FQNNGV. The CDR3 has 15 residues. V dropped 5 bases and J dropped 4 bases, with 17 bases sitting between them. CDR3 region: CASSHNQGAPETQYF. The CDR3 DNA reads as TGTGCCAGCAGCCACAACCAGGGCGCACCAGAGACCCAGTACTTC. The full variable domain, with the rest looked up from reference TRBV11-2 and TRBJ2-5, is EAGVAQSPRYKIIEKRQSVAFWCNPISGHATLYWYQQILGQGPKLLIQFQNNGVVDDSQLPKDRFSAERLKGVDSTLKIQPAKLEDSAVYLCASSHNQGAPETQYFGPGTRLLVL.

This chain connects TRBV6-1 to TRBJ2-3; TRBD1 matches 9 bases. The CDR3 is 16 amino acids. The germline V gene has CDR1 MNHNS and CDR2 SASEGT. V lost 2 bases and J lost 1; bases outside the gene matches: 4. Here the CDR3 reads CASSELRTGGTDTQYF. The DNA for the CDR3 is TGTGCCAGCAGTGAACTTCGGACAGGGGGCACAGATACGCAGTATTTT.

The chain has TRBV16 and TRBJ2-1; 9 nucleotides line up with TRBD1. The CDR3 totals 15 residues. Germline values: CDR1 KGHSY, CDR2 FQNENV. Unmatched junction bases numbered 3, after V lost 2 bases and J lost 4 bases. The CDR3 sequence is CASSQGQGRYNEQFF. CDR3 DNA sequence: TGTGCCAGCAGCCAAGGACAGGGGCGATACAATGAGCAGTTCTTC. Looking up the rest from reference TRBV16 and TRBJ2-1 gives the full variable domain: GEEVAQTPKHLVRGEGQKAKLYCAPIKGHSYVFWYQQVLKNEFKFLISFQNENVFDETGMPKERFSAKCLPNSPCSLEIQATKLEDSAVYFCASSQGQGRYNEQFFGPGTRLTVL.

V and J are TRBV18 and TRBJ1-1; D call uncertain. This CDR3 spans 14 amino acids. Trimming removed 2 bases from V and 5 bases from J, with 12 bases in between. Per germline, CDR1 KGHSH and CDR2 LQKENI. DNA for the CDR3: TGTGCCAGCTCACCAGAAAGGGCGGGTACTGAAGCTTTCTTT. This translates into CASSPERAGTEAFF.

This chain joins TRBV5-5 and TRBJ2-5; D is uncertain. V lost 1 base and J 5 bases, leaving 9 bases between the germline ends. Germline lookup yields CDR1 SGHKS and CDR2 YYEKEE (reference sequence). The CDR3 consists of 13 residues. CDR3: CASSLSSRETQYF. The CDR3 DNA reads as TGTGCCAGCAGCTTGTCGTCCAGGGAGACCCAGTACTTC. Looking up the rest from reference TRBV5-5 and TRBJ2-5 gives the full variable domain: DAGVTQSPTHLIKTRGQQVTLRCSPISGHKSVSWYQQVLGQGPQFIFQYYEKEERGRGNFPDRFSARQFPNYSSELNVNALLLGDSALYLCASSLSSRETQYFGPGTRLLVL.

The CDR3: CASRGQGMNTIYF. CDR3 nucleotides: TGTGCCAGCCGGGGACAGGGGATGAACACCATATATTTT. The V gene is TRBV6-5, the J gene TRBJ1-3, with TRBD1 identical over 10 bases. Germline trimming cut 8 bases from V and 7 bases from J; bases unmatched to any gene: 5. Germline CDR1 MNHEY, CDR2 SVGAGI. This CDR3 contains 13 residues.

This rearrangement joins TRBV6-5 to TRBJ1-1; 9 bases map to TRBD1. J gave up 0 bases and V 11 bases, and 4 bases lay outside the gene matches. CDR1 MNHEY and CDR2 SVGAGI come from the germline V gene. CDR3 size: 13 residues. The CDR3 DNA follows: TGTGCCGTCAGGGACAGGGTGAACACTGAAGCTTTCTTT. Its translation: CAVRDRVNTEAFF.

The chain is built from TRBV20-1 and TRBJ2-1; D possibly corresponds to TRBD2 (6 bases). V lost 3 bases to trimming and J lost 7 bases, with 7 bases between them. Germline-derived CDR1 and CDR2 are DFQATT and SNEGSKA (reference sequence). This CDR3 contains 11 residues. CDR3 protein: CSASRGNEQFF. The CDR3 DNA sequence: TGCAGTGCTAGTCGGGGGAATGAGCAGTTCTTC.

The chain combines TRBV5-1 with TRBJ2-7, with D possibly being TRBD1 (6 bases). The germline CDR1 and CDR2 sequences are SGHRS and YFSETQ. With 0 bases removed from V and 4 bases from J, the gap between germline ends came to 14 bases. The CDR3 contains 15 residues. CDR3: CASSLASGDLYEQYF. CDR3 DNA: TGCGCCAGCAGCTTGGCTTCAGGGGATCTATACGAGCAGTACTTC.

There are a few counts of this clone. This chain joins TRBV7-8 and TRBJ1-1; 8 nucleotides line up with TRBD1. CDR1 is SGHVS, CDR2 FQNEAQ, per germline. The CDR3 spans 13 residues. The J segment lost 7 bases and the V segment lost 5 bases, leaving 6 bases of the junction unmatched. The CDR3 DNA is TGTGCCAGCAGCCCCGGACAGGGACATGAAGCTTTCTTT. Protein sequence: CASSPGQGHEAFF.

Comments on this clone: This sample also contains other DNA sequences that code for the same CDR3. V is TRBV3-1 (or the pseudogene TRBV3-2) and J is TRBJ2-5; the match to TRBD1 covers 9 bases. The CDR3 is 14 amino acids. Germline loops: CDR1 LGHDT, CDR2 YNNKEL (reference sequence). V was clipped by 1 base and J by 5 bases; unmatched bases: 2. DNA for the CDR3: TGTGCCAGCAGCCAAGCCGGGACAGGGGAGACCCAGTACTTC. As protein: CASSQAGTGETQYF.

The J gene is TRBJ2-3, the V gene TRBV12-5; TRBD2 agrees at 8 bases. Trimming removed 3 bases from V and 0 bases from J; junction bases left unmatched: 14. This CDR3 contains 19 residues. Germline V lookup: CDR1 LGHNT, CDR2 FRNRAP. CDR3 sequence: CASGFTGRAGGSSTDTQYF. The CDR3 DNA reads TGTGCTAGTGGTTTCACAGGGAGGGCGGGAGGTTCGAGCACAGATACGCAGTATTTT. Drawing the rest from reference TRBV12-5 and TRBJ2-3, the complete variable domain is DARVTQTPRHKVTEMGQEVTMRCQPILGHNTVFWYRQTMMQGLELLAYFRNRAPLDDSGMPKDRFSAEMPDATLATLKIQPSEPRDSAVYFCASGFTGRAGGSSTDTQYFGPGTRLTVL.

In regard to this clone: Additional DNA sequences in this sample encode the identical CDR3. The CDR3 DNA reads TGTGCCAGCACCCTCAGGGGTAACTATGGCTACACCTTC. Protein: CASTLRGNYGYTF. The gene calls are TRBV28 and TRBJ1-2, with D possibly being TRBD1 (6 bases). The germline V gene has CDR1 MDHEN and CDR2 SYDVKM. V was shortened by 7 bases and J by 1 base, with 10 bases between the two germline ends. CDR3 length: 13 residues.

The chain has TRBV6-2 or TRBV6-3 and TRBJ2-1, with a possible D match to TRBD2 (5 bases). The CDR3 loop spans 15 amino acids. Germline lookup yields CDR1 MNHEY and CDR2 SVGEGT. V was pared by 5 bases and J by 0 bases, with 11 bases between. CDR3 sequence: CASSAGVSSYNEQFF. The CDR3 DNA sequence: TGTGCCAGCAGTGCCGGGGTAAGCTCCTACAATGAGCAGTTCTTC.